Below are 20 T cell receptor beta chains sequenced from a single sample in a study of CD8+ T cells in alopecia areata. The authors extracted RNA and reverse transcribed it into cDNA as the sequencing template. Data came from immunoSEQ multiplex PCR; TCRdb stores just in-frame clones and leaves some out. The sample includes 80,000 to 100,000 clones, roughly two fifths seen only once; the top ten take roughly 1.3%. Specimen: CD4+ T cells sorted from blood. The receptors were gathered from a human donor with alopecia areata.

This clone occurred a few times. This sequence joins TRBV2 and TRBJ1-5; D gene ambiguous. V shed 3 bases and J shed 1 base, with 7 bases lying between them. The CDR3 covers 14 residues. From germline, CDR1 is SNHLY and CDR2 FYNNEI. Written as DNA, the CDR3 is TGTGCCAGCAGTGAGGTGTTGAGCAATCAGCCCCAGCATTTT. This gives the protein CASSEVLSNQPQHF.

This clone was counted between two and nine times. The chain uses TRBV4-2 and TRBJ2-7; possibly TRBD1 for D (6 bases). The CDR3 runs to 15 residues. Germline CDR1 is LGHNA and CDR2 is YNFKEQ. V lost 1 base to trimming and J lost 1 base, with 11 bases between them. The CDR3 nucleotides read TGTGCCAGCAGCCAAGCTGATACAGGGTCCTACGAGCAGTACTTC. It translates to CASSQADTGSYEQYF.

This clone was seen only a few times. The gene calls are TRBV10-3 and TRBJ2-7, with D perhaps matching TRBD1 or TRBD2 (6 bases each). Germline V CDR1 and CDR2: ENHRY, SYGVKD. Trimming removed 0 bases at V and 6 bases at J, with 21 bases between. This CDR3 comprises 17 residues. CDR3 loop: CAISESILQGRGLEQYF. In DNA form, the CDR3 reads TGTGCCATCAGTGAGTCGATACTACAGGGACGGGGGCTCGAGCAGTACTTC.

Only a few counts were recorded for this clone. The chain is built from TRBV29-1 and TRBJ2-5; no reliable D call. This CDR3 is built from 16 residues. Trimming shortened V by 0 bases and J by 0 bases, and 14 bases separated the two germline ends. Germline loops: CDR1 SQVTM, CDR2 ANQGSEA. The CDR3: CSVEDWPALYQETQYF. DNA for the CDR3: TGCAGCGTTGAAGATTGGCCTGCCTTATACCAAGAGACCCAGTACTTC.

The chain carries TRBV7-9 and TRBJ1-6; tentatively, D is TRBD1 (5 bases). CDR3 length: 14 residues. The germline CDR1 and CDR2 sequences are SEHNR and FQNEAQ (reference sequence). Trimming shortened V by 5 bases and J by 7 bases, and 12 bases separated the two germline ends. CDR3 loop: CASSGQGTNSPLHF. In nucleotides, the CDR3 is TGTGCCAGCAGCGGGCAGGGAACGAATTCACCCCTCCACTTT.

This clone was picked up a small number of times. This chain connects TRBV4-3 to TRBJ2-1; TRBD2 matches 7 bases. The CDR3 runs to 15 residues. The V gene end was trimmed by 0 bases and the J gene end by 9 bases; junction bases not matched to a gene: 8. Germline loops: CDR1 LGHNA, CDR2 YSLEER. The CDR3: CASSQEAGSWGEQFF. CDR3 sequence (DNA): TGCGCCAGCAGCCAAGAAGCGGGGTCCTGGGGTGAGCAGTTCTTC.

This chain connects TRBV18 to TRBJ2-7; the D is unclear. This CDR3 is built from 15 residues. V lost 5 bases, J lost 3 bases, and 17 bases lay in between. CDR1 and CDR2 from the germline V gene are KGHSH and LQKENI. The CDR3 region has the DNA TGTGCCAGCTCATCTGTCAGGCGTAACGACTACGAGCAGTACTTC. Protein product: CASSSVRRNDYEQYF.

This chain connects TRBV7-2 to TRBJ1-1; tentatively, D is TRBD1 (5 bases). Germline V CDR1 and CDR2: SGHTA, FQGNSA. The CDR3 is 16 amino acids. Trimming took 5 bases from V and 1 from J, leaving 17 bases between them. The CDR3 DNA reads TGTGCCAGCAGCCCGTATCTGGGGGTAGGGAACACTGAAGCTTTCTTT. It encodes CASSPYLGVGNTEAFF.

V usage is TRBV28 and J usage is TRBJ1-5; 8 bases match TRBD1. The length of the CDR3 is 14 residues. V lost 6 bases to trimming and J lost 3 bases; unmatched junction nucleotides: 4. Germline lookup yields CDR1 MDHEN and CDR2 SYDVKM. The CDR3 sequence is CASSPGQVNQPQHF. CDR3 coding DNA: TGTGCCAGCAGCCCGGGACAGGTCAATCAGCCCCAGCATTTT. Full variable domain (rest looked up from reference TRBV28 and TRBJ1-5): DVKVTQSSRYLVKRTGEKVFLECVQDMDHENMFWYRQDPGLGLRLIYFSYDVKMKEKGDIPEGYSVSREKKERFSLILESASTNQTSMYLCASSPGQVNQPQHFGDGTRLSIL.

The chain links TRBV28 to TRBJ1-2, with TRBD1 matching over 9 bases. Germline assignment: CDR1 MDHEN and CDR2 SYDVKM. This CDR3 spans 15 amino acids. The J segment lost 3 bases and the V segment lost 6 bases, leaving 8 bases of the junction unmatched. This CDR3 is CASSSPGTGHYGYTF. The DNA of the CDR3 is TGTGCCAGCAGCTCCCCCGGGACAGGGCACTATGGCTACACCTTC.

A few counts support this clone. V is TRBV7-2 and J is TRBJ1-6; D remains ambiguous. Between the trimmed V and J ends, which lost 1 base and 9 bases, there was a span of 7 bases. The CDR3 is 13 amino acids. Germline V gene data show CDR1 as SGHTA and CDR2 as FQGNSA. The CDR3 is CASSLEMVSPLHF. As DNA, the CDR3 is TGTGCCAGCAGCTTAGAAATGGTTTCACCCCTCCACTTT. Based on the CDR3 plus reference TRBV7-2 and TRBJ1-6, the full variable domain is GAGVSQSPSNKVTEKGKDVELRCDPISGHTALYWYRQSLGQGLEFLIYFQGNSAPDKSGLPSDRFSAERTGGSVSTLTIQRTQQEDSAVYLCASSLEMVSPLHFGNGTRLTVT.

Only a few counts were recorded for this clone. The V call is TRBV7-3, the J call TRBJ2-1; 8 nucleotides line up with TRBD1. The CDR3 has 14 amino acids. V lost 3 bases and J lost 7; bases outside the gene matches: 5. Germline CDR1 and CDR2: SGHTA and FQGTGA. The CDR3 DNA follows: TGTGCCAGCAGCTTTTATCAGGGGGCGAATGAGCAGTTCTTC. It encodes CASSFYQGANEQFF.

The chain combines TRBV23-1 with TRBJ1-3; TRBD1 is a possible D gene (6 bases). TRBV23-1 is assigned to the ORF class and has an uncertain function. Trimming stripped 7 bases from V and 1 base from J, with 17 bases between. CDR3 length equals 16 residues. CDR3 region: CASNPRGHPSGNTIYF. The CDR3 nucleotides are TGCGCCAGCAATCCACGGGGACATCCATCTGGAAACACCATATATTTT.

V gene TRBV2 combines with J gene TRBJ2-6; the D gene is possibly TRBD1 (6 bases). The CDR3 spans 15 residues. Trimming cost V 6 bases and J 1 base, with 10 bases left between them. CDR1 is SNHLY, CDR2 FYNNEI, per germline. CDR3 residues: CASRLRGSGANVLTF. CDR3 sequence (DNA): TGTGCCAGCAGACTGAGGGGGTCTGGGGCCAACGTCCTGACTTTC.

J is TRBJ2-3 and V is TRBV11-2; D unclear. There are 15 residues in the CDR3. Trimming stripped 3 bases from V and 1 base from J, with 11 bases between. CDR1 is SGHAT and CDR2 is FQNNGV in the germline V gene. The CDR3 protein is CASSFSIEGTDTQYF. The CDR3 coding sequence is TGTGCCAGCAGCTTCTCAATCGAGGGCACAGATACGCAGTATTTT. Variable domain in full (rest from reference TRBV11-2 and TRBJ2-3): EAGVAQSPRYKIIEKRQSVAFWCNPISGHATLYWYQQILGQGPKLLIQFQNNGVVDDSQLPKDRFSAERLKGVDSTLKIQPAKLEDSAVYLCASSFSIEGTDTQYFGPGTRLTVL.

There are a few counts of this clone. The chain recombines TRBV7-9 with TRBJ1-1; D may be TRBD1 (5 bases). The germline V gene encodes CDR1 SEHNR and CDR2 FQNEAQ (reference sequence). The CDR3 runs 14 residues. V was clipped by 3 bases and J by 6 bases, with 14 bases between them. The CDR3 sequence: CASSFRDGTAEAFF. CDR3 DNA sequence: TGTGCCAGCAGCTTTAGGGACGGAACCGCTGAAGCTTTCTTT.

This clone was seen only a few times. The gene calls are TRBV29-1 and TRBJ2-3, with 9 bases fitting TRBD2. There are 14 residues in the CDR3. Germline loops: CDR1 SQVTM, CDR2 ANQGSEA. V was pared by 5 bases and J by 1 base, with 4 bases of the junction left unmatched. DNA of the CDR3: TGCAGCGTTCGGACTAGCGTTGGCACAGATACGCAGTATTTT. Its protein product is CSVRTSVGTDTQYF.

The chain joins TRBV27 to TRBJ2-1, with 7 bases matching TRBD2. The CDR3 runs 17 residues. From germline, CDR1 is MNHEY and CDR2 SMNVEV (reference sequence). Trimming removed 2 bases from V and 0 bases from J; junction bases left unmatched: 7. The CDR3: CASSLRAGGSSYNEQFF. The CDR3 bases are TGTGCCAGCAGTTTAAGGGCCGGCGGGAGCTCCTACAATGAGCAGTTCTTC.

The chain links TRBV7-2 to TRBJ2-7; 8 bases align to TRBD1. The V gene end was trimmed by 2 bases and the J gene end by 7 bases; junction bases not matched to a gene: 4. In germline, CDR1 is SGHTA, CDR2 FQGNSA. The CDR3 length is 13 residues. CDR3 bases: TGTGCCAGCAGCTTACAGGGGGCCAGTGAGCAGTACTTC. Protein product: CASSLQGASEQYF.

The genes are TRBV25-1 and TRBJ1-6; 7 nucleotides align to TRBD1. This CDR3 is built from 14 residues. Trimming cost V 7 bases and J 6 bases; bases outside gene matches: 6. Germline CDR1 is MGHDK and CDR2 is SYGVNS. DNA of the CDR3: TGTGCCAGCACCGTGGGACAGTCTAATTCACCCCTCCACTTT. It encodes CASTVGQSNSPLHF.